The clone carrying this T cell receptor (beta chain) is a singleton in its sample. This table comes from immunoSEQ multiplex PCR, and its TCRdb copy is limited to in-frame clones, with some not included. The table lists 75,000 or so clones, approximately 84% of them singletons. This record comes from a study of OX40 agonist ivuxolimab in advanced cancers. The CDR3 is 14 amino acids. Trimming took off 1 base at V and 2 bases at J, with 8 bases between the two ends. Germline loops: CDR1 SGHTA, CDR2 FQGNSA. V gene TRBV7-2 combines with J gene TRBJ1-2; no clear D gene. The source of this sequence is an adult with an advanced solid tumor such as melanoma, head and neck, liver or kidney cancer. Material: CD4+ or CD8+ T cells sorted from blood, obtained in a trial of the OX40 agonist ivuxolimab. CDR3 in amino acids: CASSLGGGNYGYTF. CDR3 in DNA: TGTGCCAGCAGCTTAGGTGGAGGGAACTATGGCTACACCTTC. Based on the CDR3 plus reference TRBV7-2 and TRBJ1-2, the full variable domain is GAGVSQSPSNKVTEKGKDVELRCDPISGHTALYWYRQSLGQGLEFLIYFQGNSAPDKSGLPSDRFSAERTGGSVSTLTIQRTQQEDSAVYLCASSLGGGNYGYTFGSGTRLTVV.